This is a list of T cell receptor beta chains from one sample in a study of healthy donors' naive CD4 and CD8 T cells. TCRdb passed the reads through MiXCR, listing each CDR3 protein once. Of about 180,000 distinct CDR3 sequences in the sample, over 60% are singletons; the top ten hold 2.3%. Sequences were obtained from naive CD4+ and CD8+ T cells sorted from blood, pooled from several donors. The receptors here all came from a pool of human donors in good health; the sample pools cells from several healthy donors. Both conserved end residues are part of each CDR3. The order of the fields is clone size, J gene, D gene, V gene, CDR3 DNA, CDR3 protein. The D gene is left open where the match is weak. For some rows the clone size is stated as once, few or many, or as a class when expanded; others skip it.

size: few
J: TRBJ1-2
D: NA
V: TRBV6-5
DNA: TGTGCCAGCAGTTCTAACTATGGCTACACCTTC
CDR3: CASSSNYGYTF

size: NA
J: TRBJ2-7
D: NA
V: TRBV27
DNA: TGTGCCAGCAGTTTCGGGCCCTCCTACGAGCAGTACTTC
CDR3: CASSFGPSYEQYF

size: NA
J: TRBJ2-7
D: NA
V: TRBV29-1
DNA: TGCAGCGTTGAAGATAGGTCCGGCCTGTACTTC
CDR3: CSVEDRSGLYF

size: NA
J: TRBJ1-2
D: NA
V: TRBV6-5
DNA: TGTGCCGGCAGTCCGTGGACAGTCAGTTATGGCTACACCTTC
CDR3: CAGSPWTVSYGYTF

size: NA
J: TRBJ2-7
D: NA
V: TRBV4-3
DNA: TGCGCCAGCAGCCAAGGGACAGAAGGGTCCTACGAGCAGTACTTC
CDR3: CASSQGTEGSYEQYF

size: NA
J: TRBJ1-1
D: NA
V: TRBV6-5
DNA: TGTGCCAGCAGTTATTCTGTGGGGCGTGCCGGATTCACTGAAGCTTTCTTT
CDR3: CASSYSVGRAGFTEAFF

size: NA
J: TRBJ1-1
D: NA
V: TRBV2
DNA: TGTGCCAGCCGCGACAGTGGCACTGAAGCTTTCTTT
CDR3: CASRDSGTEAFF

size: NA
J: TRBJ1-1
D: NA
V: TRBV29-1
DNA: TGCAGCGTTCGTCTGTCCGGGGACACTGAAGCTTTCTTT
CDR3: CSVRLSGDTEAFF

size: NA
J: TRBJ2-7
D: NA
V: TRBV19
DNA: TGTGCCAGTAGCCCCGGTGGGCTGATGGGCTACGAGCAGTACTTC
CDR3: CASSPGGLMGYEQYF

size: NA
J: TRBJ2-6
D: NA
V: TRBV18
DNA: TGTGCCAGCACTATTCGCTCTGGGGCCAACGTCCTGACTTTC
CDR3: CASTIRSGANVLTF

size: NA
J: TRBJ2-7
D: NA
V: TRBV20-1
DNA: TGCAGTGCTAGGGCGGACGCCTACGAGCAGTACTTC
CDR3: CSARADAYEQYF

size: NA
J: TRBJ2-3
D: NA
V: TRBV5-1
DNA: TGCGCCAGCAGCTTGTGGCGGAGTGCTAGCACAGATACGCAGTATTTT
CDR3: CASSLWRSASTDTQYF

size: NA
J: TRBJ1-2
D: NA
V: TRBV29-1
DNA: TGCAGCGTTGAAGAGGAGCAGGGCCCGACTAACTATGGCTACACCTTC
CDR3: CSVEEEQGPTNYGYTF

size: NA
J: TRBJ1-2
D: NA
V: TRBV6-5
DNA: TGTGCCACTCTAGGTCCCAAATTGGGCTACACCTTC
CDR3: CATLGPKLGYTF

size: once
J: TRBJ1-1
D: TRBD1
V: TRBV4-3
DNA: TGCGCCAGCAGCCACTGGGGACAGGGCCTGCCCGAAGCTTTCTTT
CDR3: CASSHWGQGLPEAFF

size: NA
J: TRBJ2-7
D: NA
V: TRBV29-1
DNA: TGCAGCGTTCGACGGAGCTCCTACGAGCAGTACTTC
CDR3: CSVRRSSYEQYF

size: NA
J: TRBJ1-2
D: NA
V: TRBV29-1
DNA: TGCAGCGTTGAGTTGGCAGGGGTGTACACCTTC
CDR3: CSVELAGVYTF

size: once
J: TRBJ2-1
D: TRBD2
V: TRBV11-2
DNA: TGTGCCAGCAGCTTATTCCCTAGCGGTAATGAGCAGTTCTTC
CDR3: CASSLFPSGNEQFF

size: NA
J: TRBJ2-1
D: NA
V: TRBV29-1
DNA: TGCAGCGTTGTAATGGTGGGTCGGGCGAATGAGCAGTTCTTC
CDR3: CSVVMVGRANEQFF

size: NA
J: TRBJ2-7
D: TRBD2
V: TRBV6-2/TRBV6-3
DNA: TGTGCCAGCAGCTTCGGACTAGCGGGGGCCTCCTACGAGCAGTACTTC
CDR3: CASSFGLAGASYEQYF

size: NA
J: TRBJ1-2
D: TRBD1
V: TRBV12-3/TRBV12-4
DNA: TGTGCCAGCAGTTTAGAAGGGGGCGCCTATGGCTACACCTTC
CDR3: CASSLEGGAYGYTF

size: NA
J: TRBJ1-3
D: NA
V: TRBV2
DNA: TGTGCCAGCAGTCCACAGACGATCTCTGGAAACACCATATATTTT
CDR3: CASSPQTISGNTIYF

size: NA
J: TRBJ1-1
D: NA
V: TRBV6-5
DNA: TGTGCCAGCAGTTACCCTCGGGGCCAGAACACTGAAGCTTTCTTT
CDR3: CASSYPRGQNTEAFF

size: NA
J: TRBJ1-1
D: NA
V: TRBV29-1
DNA: TGCAGCGTTGAGGGGCAGGAAGCCACTGAAGCTTTCTTT
CDR3: CSVEGQEATEAFF

size: NA
J: TRBJ2-5
D: TRBD2
V: TRBV5-1
DNA: TGCGCCAGCAGCTTGGGACTAGCGGCTGAAGAGACCCAGTACTTC
CDR3: CASSLGLAAEETQYF

size: NA
J: TRBJ1-2
D: NA
V: TRBV6-2/TRBV6-3
DNA: TGTGCCAGCAGTGACCCCGGGACGGGGAGGGCCTATGGCTACACCTTC
CDR3: CASSDPGTGRAYGYTF

size: NA
J: TRBJ2-6
D: TRBD1
V: TRBV5-1
DNA: TGCGCCAGCAGCCATACTGGGACAGGGGGTACTGGGGCCAACGTCCTGACTTTC
CDR3: CASSHTGTGGTGANVLTF

size: few
J: TRBJ1-5
D: TRBD1
V: TRBV29-1
DNA: TGCAGCGTTGGGGACAGAAATCAGCCCCAGCATTTT
CDR3: CSVGDRNQPQHF

size: many
J: TRBJ1-1
D: NA
V: TRBV6-5
DNA: TGTGCCAGCAGTTACTCGACGGTGAACACTGAAGCTTTCTTT
CDR3: CASSYSTVNTEAFF

size: NA
J: TRBJ2-1
D: TRBD2
V: TRBV27
DNA: TGTGCCAGCAGTTTAGCGGGAGGGTTCGATGAGCAGTTCTTC
CDR3: CASSLAGGFDEQFF

size: NA
J: TRBJ2-2
D: NA
V: TRBV15
DNA: TGTGCCACCAGCAGGGCTGCAGGGGTCCCGAACACCGGGGAGCTGTTTTTT
CDR3: CATSRAAGVPNTGELFF

size: NA
J: TRBJ1-1
D: NA
V: TRBV27
DNA: TGTGCCAGCAGTTTATCGTACGAAGGGCTCACTGAAGCTTTCTTT
CDR3: CASSLSYEGLTEAFF

size: NA
J: TRBJ1-1
D: NA
V: TRBV6-5
DNA: TGTGCCAGCAGTTACCAGCGGACGGGGAACACTGAAGCTTTCTTT
CDR3: CASSYQRTGNTEAFF

size: NA
J: TRBJ2-5
D: NA
V: TRBV30
DNA: TGTGCCTGGAGTGCCACCAGTTCAGCGGGAGAGACCCAGTACTTC
CDR3: CAWSATSSAGETQYF

size: once
J: TRBJ2-3
D: NA
V: TRBV2
DNA: TGTGCCAGCAGTGTTCTGCAGGGTGCAGATACGCAGTATTTT
CDR3: CASSVLQGADTQYF

size: NA
J: TRBJ1-2
D: TRBD1
V: TRBV29-1
DNA: TGCAGCGTAAACAGGGGATCAAACTATGGCTACACCTTC
CDR3: CSVNRGSNYGYTF

size: NA
J: TRBJ2-3
D: NA
V: TRBV20-1
DNA: TGCAGTGCTCATGACGGACAGAGCACAGATACGCAGTATTTT
CDR3: CSAHDGQSTDTQYF

size: NA
J: TRBJ1-2
D: NA
V: TRBV12-3/TRBV12-4
DNA: TGTGCCAGCAGTTTAGACGCTAACTATGGCTACACCTTC
CDR3: CASSLDANYGYTF

size: NA
J: TRBJ1-2
D: NA
V: TRBV29-1
DNA: TGCAGCCCGGGGCCGACGGGGGGCCGGGATGGCTACACCTTC
CDR3: CSPGPTGGRDGYTF

size: few
J: TRBJ1-5
D: NA
V: TRBV6-5
DNA: TGTGCCAGCAATCCAGTTCAGCCCCAGCATTTT
CDR3: CASNPVQPQHF

size: NA
J: TRBJ2-5
D: NA
V: TRBV29-1
DNA: TGCAGCGTTGAGGCAGTACAAGAGACCCAGTACTTC
CDR3: CSVEAVQETQYF

size: NA
J: TRBJ1-1
D: NA
V: TRBV5-1
DNA: TGCGCCAGCAGCTTGTCGACAGTGATGAACACTGAAGCTTTCTTT
CDR3: CASSLSTVMNTEAFF

size: NA
J: TRBJ1-1
D: NA
V: TRBV6-5
DNA: TGTGCCAGCAGTTACAGGGAGAGTAGCACTGAAGCTTTCTTT
CDR3: CASSYRESSTEAFF

size: once
J: TRBJ1-1
D: NA
V: TRBV27
DNA: TGTGCCAGCAGTTTATCGCCAACAAGGGGCACTGAAGCTTTCTTT
CDR3: CASSLSPTRGTEAFF

size: NA
J: TRBJ1-5
D: NA
V: TRBV30
DNA: TGTGCCTGGAGTCTGACTTATAGCAATCAACCCCAGCATTTT
CDR3: CAWSLTYSNQPQHF

size: few
J: TRBJ2-3
D: NA
V: TRBV6-2/TRBV6-3
DNA: TGTGCCAGCAGTTACAGGGTGTTAGGCACAGATACGCAGTATTTT
CDR3: CASSYRVLGTDTQYF

size: NA
J: TRBJ2-3
D: NA
V: TRBV27
DNA: TGTGCCAGCAGTTTAGGCGGTCGCACAGATACGCAGTATTTT
CDR3: CASSLGGRTDTQYF

size: NA
J: TRBJ2-5
D: NA
V: TRBV5-6
DNA: TGTGCCAGCAGCCCGGACTTGAAAGAGACCCAGTACTTC
CDR3: CASSPDLKETQYF

size: once
J: TRBJ2-5
D: TRBD2
V: TRBV11-2
DNA: TGTGCCAGCAGCTTAGCTAGCGGGATAAGAGAGACCCAGTACTTC
CDR3: CASSLASGIRETQYF

size: NA
J: TRBJ2-1
D: TRBD2
V: TRBV6-5
DNA: TGTGCCAGCAGTTACCTACGGACTAGCGGCAATGAGCAGTTCTTC
CDR3: CASSYLRTSGNEQFF

size: NA
J: TRBJ2-2
D: NA
V: TRBV6-5
DNA: TGTGCCAGCAGAGTCGGACGGACCGGGGAGCTGTTTTTT
CDR3: CASRVGRTGELFF

size: NA
J: TRBJ1-1
D: TRBD1
V: TRBV6-5
DNA: TGTGCCAGCAGTCCCGGACAGGTTAAGCCTGAAGCTTTCTTT
CDR3: CASSPGQVKPEAFF

size: few
J: TRBJ2-7
D: TRBD1
V: TRBV5-1
DNA: TGCGCCAGCAGCCCACAGGGGTTCAAGCAGTACTTC
CDR3: CASSPQGFKQYF

size: NA
J: TRBJ2-3
D: NA
V: TRBV5-1
DNA: TGTGCCAGCAGCTTGGTCGTCCAAAGCACAGATACGCAGTATTTT
CDR3: CASSLVVQSTDTQYF